This record looks at one T cell receptor (beta chain) sequence and its context. Antigen: not known. The germline V gene has CDR1 MNHEY and CDR2 SMNVEV (reference sequence). V was trimmed by 1 base and J by 6 bases, leaving 15 bases between them. This CDR3 has 16 amino acids. The data were taken from a study of long-term antiretroviral therapy in people with HIV. Samples held 1-10 million cryopreserved PBMC before DNA extraction. This was the immunoSEQ v3.0 assay at survey level. Sequenced by immunoSEQ multiplex PCR; TCRdb stores in-frame clones only, minus some. The repertoire holds around 19,000 clones, roughly 83% seen once, with approximately 9.3% in the top ten. General study points: When set beside controls, HIV repertoires had CDR3 length ranges that were narrower. Investigators report no available data on ART adherence, viral resistance or therapy changes.

The V call is TRBV27, the J call TRBJ2-2; the D call may be TRBD1 or TRBD2 (7 bases each). The receptor was derived from a middle-aged woman with HIV. Source: unsorted PBMCs, taken 1.2 years after starting antiretroviral therapy. CDR3 in DNA: TGTGCCAGCAGTTTATATGGGCAGGGGGGGGCCGGGGAGCTGTTTTTT. This encodes CASSLYGQGGAGELFF.